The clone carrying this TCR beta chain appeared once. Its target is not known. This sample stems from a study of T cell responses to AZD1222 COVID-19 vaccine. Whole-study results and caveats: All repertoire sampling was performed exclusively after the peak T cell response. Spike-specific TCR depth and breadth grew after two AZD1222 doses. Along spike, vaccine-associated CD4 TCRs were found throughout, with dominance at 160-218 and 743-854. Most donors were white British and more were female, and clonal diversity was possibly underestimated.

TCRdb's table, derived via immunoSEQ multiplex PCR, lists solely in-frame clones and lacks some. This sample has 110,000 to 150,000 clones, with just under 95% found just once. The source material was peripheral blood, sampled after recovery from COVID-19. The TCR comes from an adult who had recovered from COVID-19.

The DNA for the CDR3 is TGTGCCAGCAGTTTGGTGGACGTCGGTACGGACACTGAAGCTTTCTTT. It yields the protein CASSLVDVGTDTEAFF. The V gene is TRBV28, the J gene TRBJ1-1; no clear D. Deletions cut 3 bases from V and 3 bases from J, with 17 bases between. Germline V CDR1 and CDR2: MDHEN, SYDVKM. CDR3 length: 16 residues.